This T cell receptor beta chain derives from a study of T cells in localized non-small cell lung cancer. This clone has only a few counts. TCRdb keeps only in-frame clones here, not all; method: immunoSEQ multiplex PCR. The repertoire consists of 1,500 to 2,000 clones, with less than 45% occurring once and the leading ten covering about an eighth. The CDR3 is 15 residues long. Germline CDR1 MNHGY, CDR2 SAAAGT. V was pared by 6 bases and J by 2 bases, with 4 bases of the junction left unmatched. The sequencing here drew on normal lung tissue next to the tumor, taken before any cancer treatment. The chain has TRBV6-8 and TRBJ2-1, with TRBD1 matching over 10 bases. The receptor comes from a male donor at least 60 years old with stage III squamous cell lung carcinoma. CDR3 in amino acids: CASSEDRGAYNEQFF. CDR3 DNA: TGTGCCAGCAGCGAGGACAGGGGGGCCTACAATGAGCAGTTCTTC.